This TCR beta chain came from a study of CD8 T cells in ankylosing spondylitis. A single record per CDR3 protein comes from TCRdb applying MiXCR to the 5' RACE reads. The table has approximately 550,000 distinct CDR3 sequences, 10% to 15% seen once. This clonotype was observed at least ten times. Its target is not known. Regarding the study as a whole: The clones that were linked to disease were reported to be significantly enriched in matched synovial fluid samples from ankylosing spondylitis patients. Both synovial fluid and blood in reactive arthritis had previously been reported to carry some motif variants. About 8 highly homologous variants made up a TCR beta motif, and this motif appeared characteristic of ankylosing spondylitis blood. Relatively rare in peripheral blood, disease-linked clones were also CD8+.

The TCR sequence derives from a male donor with ankylosing spondylitis. The sequenced sample was blood, either unsorted or a sorted T cell fraction (not recorded which).

The CDR3 DNA sequence: TGTGCCACCGGACTAGCGGGAGTAACGGGGGAGCTGTTTTTT. The encoded protein is CATGLAGVTGELFF. V gene TRBV24-1 combines with J gene TRBJ2-2; 13 bases fit TRBD2. Germline CDR1 and CDR2: KGHDR and SFDVKD. The CDR3 has 14 amino acids. V was pared by 9 bases and J by 8 bases, with 5 bases of the junction left unmatched.